Sequencing of this T cell receptor (beta chain) was carried out in a study of blood T cells in healthy people across ages. Study-wide findings and caveats: Long-lived donors had more naive CD4+ cells and higher diversity than aged donors. Unsorted PBMC input precluded a conclusive naive versus antigen-experienced comparison.

Researchers isolated at least 6 million PBMCs per sample. Total RNA extracted from each sample amounted to at least 6 micrograms. In this sample, this clonotype turned up many times. Antigen: not known. Alongside a J-beta primer mix, a sample-barcoded 5' primer served in a second PCR lasting roughly 7 to 11 cycles. Via MiXCR, TCRdb re-called the 5' RACE reads, giving one row per CDR3 protein. The sample includes some 640,000 distinct CDR3 sequences, approximately 30% of them seen just once. The receptor was isolated from an elderly woman in good health. Sequencing used blood.

The CDR3 DNA follows: TGTGCCAGCAGGTCCGATGGTACAGATACGCAGTATTTT. Protein sequence: CASRSDGTDTQYF. The chain joins TRBV12-3 or TRBV12-4 to TRBJ2-3; D is ambiguous. V lost 6 bases to trimming and J lost 3 bases, with 10 bases between them. The length of the CDR3 is 13 residues.